This entry features one T cell receptor (beta chain) sequence. As yet, its antigen is unknown. Both RNA and DNA were isolated together from around 18-30 mg of bulk tissue that had not been sorted. A constant-region primer served to make TCR beta cDNA from roughly 540 ng total RNA. Slightly modified ARM-PCR with three nested multiplex PCR rounds yielded TCR beta libraries. TRBV1-TRBV30 forward primers and a C-beta reverse primer were used in the first two PCR rounds, which each ran for approximately 10 cycles. TCRdb re-called the multiplex PCR reads with MiXCR, one entry per CDR3 protein. The table includes some 130,000 distinct CDR3 sequences, about two thirds detected once. The data were taken from a study of tumor-infiltrating lymphocytes in primary liver carcinoma. The study's findings and limits: Tumor region pairs overlapped more than did tumor-adjacent and tumor-blood pairs. Tumors had a top-250-clone fraction that was significantly higher than blood (p = 0.039).

There are 15 residues in the CDR3. The V end lost 5 bases, the J end lost 9 bases, and 23 bases lay between the germline ends. Germline CDR1 reads MNHNS; CDR2 reads SASEGT. Sequenced sample: tumor-adjacent normal liver tissue. The rearrangement links TRBV6-1 to TRBJ2-7, with D tentatively TRBD2 (5 bases). The receptor's source is a woman aged 55-69 years with primary liver carcinoma and hepatitis B virus infection. CDR3 DNA: TGTGCCAGCAGTCTGTCCAGAGGGAGCTCCTATGGGCAGTACTTC. It is translated as CASSLSRGSSYGQYF.